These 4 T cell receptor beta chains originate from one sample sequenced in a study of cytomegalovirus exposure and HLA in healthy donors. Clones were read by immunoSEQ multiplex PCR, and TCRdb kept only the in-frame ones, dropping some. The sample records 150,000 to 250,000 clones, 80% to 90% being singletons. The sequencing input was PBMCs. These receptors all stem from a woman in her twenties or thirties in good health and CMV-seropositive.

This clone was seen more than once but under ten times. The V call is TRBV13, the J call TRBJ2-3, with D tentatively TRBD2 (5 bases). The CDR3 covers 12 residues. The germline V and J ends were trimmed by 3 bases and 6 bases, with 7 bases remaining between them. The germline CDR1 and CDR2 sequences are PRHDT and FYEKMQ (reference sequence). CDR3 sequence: CASSFPSDTQYF. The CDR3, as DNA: TGTGCCAGCAGCTTTCCTAGCGATACGCAGTATTTT.

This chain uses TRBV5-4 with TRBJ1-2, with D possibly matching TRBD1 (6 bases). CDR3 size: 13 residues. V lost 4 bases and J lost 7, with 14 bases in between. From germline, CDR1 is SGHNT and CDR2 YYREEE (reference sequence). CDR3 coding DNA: TGTGCCAGCAGCCGTCAGGGGTCGCGTGGCTACACCTTC. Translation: CASSRQGSRGYTF.

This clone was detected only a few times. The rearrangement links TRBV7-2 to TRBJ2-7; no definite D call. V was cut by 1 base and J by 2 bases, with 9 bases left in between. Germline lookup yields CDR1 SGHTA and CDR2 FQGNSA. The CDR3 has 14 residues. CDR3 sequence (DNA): TGTGCCAGCAGCTTAGGGCAGCAGGCCTACGAGCAGTACTTC. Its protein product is CASSLGQQAYEQYF.

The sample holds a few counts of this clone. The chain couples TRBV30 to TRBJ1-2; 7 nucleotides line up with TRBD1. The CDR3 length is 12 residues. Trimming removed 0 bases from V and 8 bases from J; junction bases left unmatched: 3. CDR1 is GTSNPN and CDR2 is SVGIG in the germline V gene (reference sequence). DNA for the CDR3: TGTGCCTGGAGTGTGGGACAGAAGGGCTACACCTTC. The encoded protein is CAWSVGQKGYTF.